This T cell receptor (beta chain) was sequenced in a study of beta chain features in type 1 diabetes. The CDR3 covers 14 residues. After removal of 8 bases from V and 3 bases from J, the junction contained 5 bases not matched to a gene. Germline CDR1 is SGHTA and CDR2 is FQGNSA. The whole isolated RNA underwent reverse transcription, so sequencing captured expressed TCRB transcripts. The assay was immunoSEQ multiplex PCR, and TCRdb's table has in-frame clones only and misses some. The table lists about 150,000 clones, 7% to 10% of them singletons. Sequencing was done on a sample of central memory CD4+ T cells from blood. The V and J genes are TRBV7-2 and TRBJ1-3, with 9 bases aligning to TRBD1. The TCR was taken from a young woman in good health. CDR3 bases: TGTGCCAGCTTAACGGACAGGGGTGGAAACACCATATATTTT. Amino acid sequence: CASLTDRGGNTIYF.